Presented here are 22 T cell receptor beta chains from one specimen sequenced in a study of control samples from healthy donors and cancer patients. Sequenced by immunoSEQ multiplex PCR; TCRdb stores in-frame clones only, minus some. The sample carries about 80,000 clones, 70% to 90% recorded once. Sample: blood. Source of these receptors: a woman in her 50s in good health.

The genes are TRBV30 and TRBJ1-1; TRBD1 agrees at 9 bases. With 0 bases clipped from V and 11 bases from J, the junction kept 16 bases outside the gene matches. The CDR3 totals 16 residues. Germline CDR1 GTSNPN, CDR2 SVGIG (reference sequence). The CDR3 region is CAWSVSAGTGLFAAFF. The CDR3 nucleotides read TGTGCCTGGAGTGTCTCGGCCGGGACAGGGCTTTTCGCGGCTTTCTTT.

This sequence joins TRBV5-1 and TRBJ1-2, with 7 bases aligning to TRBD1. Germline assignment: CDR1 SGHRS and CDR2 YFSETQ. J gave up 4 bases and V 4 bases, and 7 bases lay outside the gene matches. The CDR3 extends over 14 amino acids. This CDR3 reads CASSTRGRGYGYTF. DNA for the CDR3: TGCGCCAGCAGCACTAGGGGGCGAGGCTATGGCTACACCTTC.

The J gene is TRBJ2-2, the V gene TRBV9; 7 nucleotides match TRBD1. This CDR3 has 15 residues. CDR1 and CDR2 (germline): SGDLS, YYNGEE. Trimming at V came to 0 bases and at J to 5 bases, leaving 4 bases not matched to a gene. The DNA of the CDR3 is TGTGCCAGCAGCGTAGAGGGGGCGGGTACCGGGGAGCTGTTTTTT. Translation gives CASSVEGAGTGELFF.

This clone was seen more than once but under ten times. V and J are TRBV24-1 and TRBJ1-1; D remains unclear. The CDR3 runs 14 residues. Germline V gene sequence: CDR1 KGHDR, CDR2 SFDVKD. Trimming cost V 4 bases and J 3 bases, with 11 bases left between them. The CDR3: CATSEGGLDTEAFF. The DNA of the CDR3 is TGTGCCACCAGTGAGGGAGGGTTGGACACTGAAGCTTTCTTT.

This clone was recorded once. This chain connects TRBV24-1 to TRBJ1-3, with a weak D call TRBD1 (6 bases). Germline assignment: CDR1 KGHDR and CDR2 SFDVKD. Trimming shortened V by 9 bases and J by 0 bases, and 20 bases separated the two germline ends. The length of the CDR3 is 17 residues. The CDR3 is CATPPRQDLSSGNTIYF. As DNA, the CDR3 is TGTGCCACCCCCCCCCGACAGGACCTAAGCTCTGGAAACACCATATATTTT.

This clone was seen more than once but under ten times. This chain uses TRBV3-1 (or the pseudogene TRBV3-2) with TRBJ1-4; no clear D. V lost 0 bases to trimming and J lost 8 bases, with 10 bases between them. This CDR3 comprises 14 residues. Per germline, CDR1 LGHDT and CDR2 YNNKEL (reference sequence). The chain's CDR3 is CASSQDQGREKLFF. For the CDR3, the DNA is TGTGCCAGCAGCCAAGATCAAGGAAGGGAAAAACTGTTTTTT.

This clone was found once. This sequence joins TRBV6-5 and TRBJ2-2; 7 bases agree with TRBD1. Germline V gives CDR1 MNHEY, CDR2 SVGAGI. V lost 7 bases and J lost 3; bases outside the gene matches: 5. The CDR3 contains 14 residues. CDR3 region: CASKTGDDTGELFF. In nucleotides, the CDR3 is TGTGCCAGCAAAACAGGGGATGACACCGGGGAGCTGTTTTTT.

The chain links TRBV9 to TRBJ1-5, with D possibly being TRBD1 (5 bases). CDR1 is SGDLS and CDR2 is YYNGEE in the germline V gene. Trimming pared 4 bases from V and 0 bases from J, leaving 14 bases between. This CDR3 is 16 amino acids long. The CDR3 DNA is TGTGCCAGCAGCCTTGGGGGGTGGGATAGCAATCAGCCCCAGCATTTT. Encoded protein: CASSLGGWDSNQPQHF. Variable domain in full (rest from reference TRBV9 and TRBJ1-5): DSGVTQTPKHLITATGQRVTLRCSPRSGDLSVYWYQQSLDQGLQFLIQYYNGEERAKGNILERFSAQQFPDLHSELNLSSLELGDSALYFCASSLGGWDSNQPQHFGDGTRLSIL.

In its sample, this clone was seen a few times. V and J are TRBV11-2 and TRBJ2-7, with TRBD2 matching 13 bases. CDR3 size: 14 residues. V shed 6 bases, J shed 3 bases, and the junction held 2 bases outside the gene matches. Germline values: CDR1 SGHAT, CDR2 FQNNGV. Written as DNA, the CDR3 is TGTGCCAGCAGTCGGACTAGCGGGGGCTACGAGCAGTACTTC. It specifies CASSRTSGGYEQYF.

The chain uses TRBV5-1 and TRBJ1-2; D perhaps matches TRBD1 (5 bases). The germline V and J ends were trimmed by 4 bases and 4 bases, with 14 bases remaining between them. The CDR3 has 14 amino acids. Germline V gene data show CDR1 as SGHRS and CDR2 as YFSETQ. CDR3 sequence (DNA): TGCGCCAGCAGCACCGATGGAGGGGCCTATGGCTACACCTTC. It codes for CASSTDGGAYGYTF.

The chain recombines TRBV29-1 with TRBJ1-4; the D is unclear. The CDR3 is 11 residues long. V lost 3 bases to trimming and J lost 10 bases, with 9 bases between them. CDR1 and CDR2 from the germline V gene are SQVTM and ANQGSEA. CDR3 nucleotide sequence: TGCAGCGTTGATTGGGGAGGAAAACTGTTTTTT. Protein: CSVDWGGKLFF.

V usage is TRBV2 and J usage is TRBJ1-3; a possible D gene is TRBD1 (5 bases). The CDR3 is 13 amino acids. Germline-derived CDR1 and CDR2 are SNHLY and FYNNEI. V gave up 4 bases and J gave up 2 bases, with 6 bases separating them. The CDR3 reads CASSVQAGNTIYF. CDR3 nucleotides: TGTGCCAGCAGTGTACAGGCTGGAAACACCATATATTTT.

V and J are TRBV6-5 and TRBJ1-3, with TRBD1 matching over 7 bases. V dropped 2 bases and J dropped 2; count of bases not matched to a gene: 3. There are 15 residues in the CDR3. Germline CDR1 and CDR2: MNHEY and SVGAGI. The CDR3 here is CASSYLGTAGNTIYF. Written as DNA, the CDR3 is TGTGCCAGCAGTTACCTCGGGACAGCTGGAAACACCATATATTTT.

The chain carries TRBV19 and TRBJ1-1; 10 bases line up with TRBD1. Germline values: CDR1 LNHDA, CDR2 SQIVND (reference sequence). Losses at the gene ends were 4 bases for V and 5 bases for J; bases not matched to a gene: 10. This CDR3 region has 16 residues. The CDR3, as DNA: TGTGCCAGTAGTAAACAAGCCGGGACAGGGGTGACTGAAGCTTTCTTT. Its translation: CASSKQAGTGVTEAFF.

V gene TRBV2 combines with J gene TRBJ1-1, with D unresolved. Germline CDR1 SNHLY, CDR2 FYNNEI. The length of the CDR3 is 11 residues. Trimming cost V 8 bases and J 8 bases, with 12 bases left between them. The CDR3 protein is CASHPGIEAFF. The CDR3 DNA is TGTGCCAGCCACCCAGGTATCGAAGCTTTCTTT.

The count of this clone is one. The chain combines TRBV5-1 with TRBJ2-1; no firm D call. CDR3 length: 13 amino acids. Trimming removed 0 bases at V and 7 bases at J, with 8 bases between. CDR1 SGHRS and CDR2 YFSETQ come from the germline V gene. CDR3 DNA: TGCGCCAGCAGCTTGGCCGGATTGAATGAGCAGTTCTTC. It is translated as CASSLAGLNEQFF.

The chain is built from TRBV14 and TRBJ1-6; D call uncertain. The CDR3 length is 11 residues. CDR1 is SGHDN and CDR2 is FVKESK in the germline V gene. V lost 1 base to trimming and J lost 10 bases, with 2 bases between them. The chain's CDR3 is CASSQGSPLHF. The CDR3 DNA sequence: TGTGCCAGCAGCCAAGGGTCACCCCTCCACTTT.

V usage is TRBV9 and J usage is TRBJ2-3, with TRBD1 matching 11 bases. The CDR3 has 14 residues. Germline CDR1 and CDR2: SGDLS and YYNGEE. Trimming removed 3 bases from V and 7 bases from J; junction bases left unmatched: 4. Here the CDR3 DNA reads TGTGCCAGCAGCGAGGGACAGGGGGGAAATACGCAGTATTTT. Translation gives CASSEGQGGNTQYF.

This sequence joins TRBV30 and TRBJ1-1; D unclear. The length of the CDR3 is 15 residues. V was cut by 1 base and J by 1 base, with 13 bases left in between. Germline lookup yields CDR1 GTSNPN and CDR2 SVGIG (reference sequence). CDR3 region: CAWSAPVKGNTEAFF. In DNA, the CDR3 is TGTGCCTGGAGTGCCCCCGTAAAGGGGAACACTGAAGCTTTCTTT.

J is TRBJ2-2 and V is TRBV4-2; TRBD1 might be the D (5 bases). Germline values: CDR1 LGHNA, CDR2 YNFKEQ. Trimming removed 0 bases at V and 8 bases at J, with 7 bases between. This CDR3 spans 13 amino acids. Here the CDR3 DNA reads TGTGCCAGCAGCCAAGAGGGGCTAGGGGAGCTGTTTTTT. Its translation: CASSQEGLGELFF.

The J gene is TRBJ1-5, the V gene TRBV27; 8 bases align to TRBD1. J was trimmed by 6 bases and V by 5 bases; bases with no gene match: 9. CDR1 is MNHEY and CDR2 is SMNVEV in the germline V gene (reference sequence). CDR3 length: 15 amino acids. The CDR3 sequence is CASSVTGQGGQPQHF. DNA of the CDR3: TGTGCCAGCAGTGTAACAGGACAGGGCGGTCAGCCCCAGCATTTT.

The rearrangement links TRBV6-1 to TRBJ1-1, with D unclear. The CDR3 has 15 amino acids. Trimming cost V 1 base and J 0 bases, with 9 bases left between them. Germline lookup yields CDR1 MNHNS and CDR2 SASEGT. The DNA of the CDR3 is TGTGCCAGCAGTGAAGGACGGGGTTTGAACACTGAAGCTTTCTTT. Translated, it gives CASSEGRGLNTEAFF.